Listed below are T cell receptor beta chains from one sample, sequenced in a study of T cell repertoires in cytomegalovirus infection. TCRdb re-called the reads through MiXCR, storing one row per CDR3 protein. The data contain approximately 150,000 distinct CDR3 sequences, about a fifth of them singletons. No cognate antigen is known for these TCRs. This specimen consisted of CD8+ T cells from cultured PBMCs, obtained from culture after CMV antigen stimulation. These receptors all come from a human donor in good health (CMV status not recorded). Some clones in this sample may be carry-over from other donors' samples. The CDR3 runs from the conserved cysteine through the conserved F or W. D genes are given only for firm matches. The size entry is marked missing in some rows and otherwise reads once, few, many or a size class.

d_call j_call v_call clone_size cdr3_aa cdr3_nt
TRBD2 TRBJ2-1 TRBV27 few CASGLAGAPGQFF TGTGCCAGCGGACTAGCGGGGGCCCCAGGGCAGTTCTTC
- TRBJ1-1 TRBV6-2/TRBV6-3 - CASVRGPEAFF TGTGCCAGCGTCCGGGGCCCTGAAGCTTTCTTT
TRBD1 TRBJ2-3 TRBV6-1 - CASSELTGRNTQYF TGTGCCAGCAGTGAACTGACAGGGAGAAATACGCAGTATTTT
- TRBJ2-2 TRBV6-2/TRBV6-3 few CASSYLNTGELFF TGTGCCAGCAGTTACCTAAACACCGGGGAGCTGTTTTTT
TRBD2 TRBJ2-3 TRBV7-2 few CASTYYGGASDTQYF TGTGCCAGCACCTATTACGGGGGGGCCTCGGATACGCAGTATTTT
TRBD1 TRBJ1-6 TRBV12-3/TRBV12-4 few CASSTSDRRSSYNSPLHF TGTGCCAGCAGTACATCGGACAGGAGGAGCTCCTATAATTCACCCCTCCACTTT
- TRBJ2-1 TRBV29-1 - CSVGSDEQFF TGCAGCGTTGGGAGCGATGAGCAGTTCTTC
- TRBJ2-5 TRBV3-1 few CASSQDLGTAWETQYF TGTGCCAGCAGCCAAGACCTGGGGACGGCGTGGGAGACCCAGTACTTC
- TRBJ1-1 TRBV7-2 - CANSSPPDRYTEAFF TGTGCCAACAGCTCGCCCCCGGACCGCTACACTGAAGCTTTCTTT
- TRBJ2-1 TRBV5-6 - CASSLAQGTWQFF TGTGCCAGCAGCTTGGCACAGGGGACTTGGCAGTTCTTC
TRBD2 TRBJ2-1 TRBV7-9 few CASTGAGGYNEQFF TGTGCCAGTACAGGCGCGGGAGGCTACAATGAGCAGTTCTTC
TRBD1 TRBJ2-3 TRBV27 - CASSLSSQGADTQYF TGTGCCAGCAGTTTAAGTTCACAGGGGGCAGATACGCAGTATTTT
TRBD1 TRBJ2-7 TRBV7-2 few CASSLQGAYEQYF TGTGCCAGCAGCTTACAGGGGGCCTACGAGCAGTACTTC
- TRBJ1-4 TRBV7-2 - CASSLASRGLEKLFF TGTGCCAGCAGCTTAGCTTCCAGGGGATTGGAAAAACTGTTTTTT
TRBD2 TRBJ2-4 TRBV5-6 few CASTKTGLRNIQYF TGTGCCAGCACCAAGACGGGACTAAGAAACATTCAGTACTTC
TRBD1 TRBJ2-5 TRBV7-9 few CASSYRDRDLQETQYF TGTGCCAGCAGCTACCGGGACAGGGACCTCCAAGAGACCCAGTACTTC
TRBD2 TRBJ2-1 TRBV7-9 few CASSPRAGGLDEQFF TGTGCCAGCAGCCCAAGAGCGGGGGGGCTCGATGAGCAGTTCTTC
- TRBJ1-2 TRBV4-1 - CASSQGLGGAYGYTF TGCGCCAGCAGCCAAGGATTGGGGGGGGCCTATGGCTACACCTTC
- TRBJ2-7 TRBV29-1 few CSVMTGREQYF TGCAGCGTGATGACAGGTCGAGAGCAGTACTTC
- TRBJ1-4 TRBV27 few CASSSHLHLMEGGKLFF TGTGCCAGCAGTTCCCATCTCCATTTAATGGAGGGCGGAAAACTGTTTTTT
- TRBJ2-6 TRBV20-1 - CSASPGSGANVLTF TGCAGTGCCTCACCAGGCTCTGGGGCCAACGTCCTGACTTTC
- TRBJ1-6 TRBV5-6 - CASSLVSELNSPLHF TGTGCCAGCAGCTTGGTATCAGAACTTAATTCACCCCTCCACTTT
- TRBJ1-2 TRBV28 - CASSPWTDPGYGYTF TGTGCCAGCAGTCCCTGGACGGACCCTGGCTATGGCTACACCTTC
- TRBJ1-1 TRBV9 many CASSVAPGGSTEAFF TGTGCCAGCAGCGTAGCCCCGGGGGGGAGCACTGAAGCTTTCTTT
- TRBJ2-7 TRBV7-2 once CASSATLEQYF TGTGCCAGCAGCGCTACCCTCGAGCAGTACTTC
TRBD2 TRBJ2-7 TRBV7-2 few CASSWSGGQHEQYF TGTGCCAGCAGCTGGAGCGGGGGGCAGCACGAGCAGTACTTC
- TRBJ2-1 TRBV10-1 few CASSENEGPGVHNEQFF TGCGCCAGCAGTGAGAACGAGGGGCCAGGGGTCCACAATGAGCAGTTCTTC
- TRBJ1-1 TRBV6-2/TRBV6-3 - CASSYEQGRKDTEAFF TGTGCCAGCAGTTACGAACAGGGCCGTAAGGACACTGAAGCTTTCTTT
TRBD1 TRBJ1-4 TRBV4-1 - CASSQETGKFEKLFF TGCGCCAGCAGCCAAGAGACAGGGAAGTTTGAAAAACTGTTTTTT
- TRBJ2-5 TRBV6-6 - CASSYSIETQYF TGTGCCAGCAGTTACTCGATCGAGACCCAGTACTTC
- TRBJ2-7 TRBV7-2 - CASSSRLAGSYEQYF TGTGCCAGCAGCTCTCGCCTGGCGGGCTCCTACGAGCAGTACTTC
- TRBJ1-3 TRBV6-1 - CASSPRGIGGNTIYF TGTGCCAGCAGTCCAAGAGGGATAGGTGGAAACACCATATATTTT
TRBD1 TRBJ1-5 TRBV6-1 - CASSERTGALKQPQHF TGTGCCAGCAGTGAAAGGACAGGGGCCCTGAAGCAGCCCCAGCATTTT
- TRBJ1-5 TRBV7-8 - CASSLTGRMSNQPQHF TGTGCCAGCAGCTTAACTGGGAGGATGAGCAATCAGCCCCAGCATTTT
- TRBJ2-7 TRBV7-2 - CASSPEWQGSSYEQYF TGTGCCAGCAGCCCAGAGTGGCAGGGGTCCTCCTACGAGCAGTACTTC
- TRBJ2-3 TRBV4-1 - CASSQTGADTQYF TGCGCCAGCAGCCAGACCGGGGCAGATACGCAGTATTTT
- TRBJ2-7 TRBV7-6 - CASSLAVRTSSDHYEQYF TGTGCCAGCAGCTTAGCAGTAAGGACTTCCAGCGATCACTACGAGCAGTACTTC
TRBD1 TRBJ2-7 TRBV7-6 once CASSLADRDIYEQYF TGTGCCAGCAGCTTGGCGGACAGGGACATCTACGAGCAGTACTTC
TRBD1 TRBJ1-2 TRBV6-2/TRBV6-3 few CATSENQQGMNGYTF TGTGCCACCTCCGAAAATCAACAGGGGATGAATGGCTACACCTTC
- TRBJ1-1 TRBV12-3/TRBV12-4 few CASSFLGVNTEAFF TGTGCCAGCAGTTTCTTGGGAGTCAACACTGAAGCTTTCTTT
- TRBJ1-2 TRBV29-1 once CSVDGITDGYTF TGCAGCGTTGATGGCATAACAGATGGCTACACCTTC
TRBD1 TRBJ2-5 TRBV5-6 - CASSWSRDRIYQETQYF TGTGCCAGCAGCTGGAGCCGGGACAGGATCTACCAAGAGACCCAGTACTTC
- TRBJ2-7 TRBV7-9 - CASSSWGPTYEQYF TGTGCCAGCAGCTCCTGGGGGCCAACCTACGAGCAGTACTTC
- TRBJ2-7 TRBV7-8 few CASSSRAGAQLYEQYF TGTGCCAGCAGCTCTAGGGCAGGCGCCCAACTCTACGAGCAGTACTTC
TRBD2 TRBJ2-7 TRBV19 - CASSIRAGGTYEQYF TGTGCCAGTAGTATCCGGGCGGGGGGAACCTACGAGCAGTACTTC
TRBD1 TRBJ1-5 TRBV20-1 - CSAPGQGGTVVGPQHF TGCAGTGCTCCGGGACAGGGGGGAACAGTCGTAGGGCCCCAGCATTTT
- TRBJ1-4 TRBV30 - CAWSAQDALHEKLFF TGTGCCTGGAGTGCCCAGGATGCTCTCCATGAAAAACTGTTTTTT
- TRBJ2-2 TRBV10-3 - CAISDDGFGSANTGELFF TGTGCCATCAGCGACGATGGTTTTGGGTCCGCGAACACCGGGGAGCTGTTTTTT
- TRBJ1-1 TRBV6-6 few CAGRAMNTEAFF TGTGCCGGGCGGGCCATGAACACTGAAGCTTTCTTT
- TRBJ2-4 TRBV4-1 - CASSLATAKNIQYF TGCGCCAGCAGCCTCGCAACAGCCAAAAACATTCAGTACTTC